These 3 T cell receptor beta chains came from one sample sequenced in a study of CD8+CD57+ T cells in acquired aplastic anemia. TCR beta VDJ combinations and CDR3 sequences were profiled from genomic DNA. TCRdb processed the reads anew with MiXCR; each CDR3 protein has one entry. Among 400,000 to 600,000 distinct CDR3 sequences listed, around 30% were seen once. Whoever was chosen for sequencing had shown CD8+CD57+ cell expansion by flow cytometry. The sample consisted of sorted CD4+, CD8+, or CD8+CD57+ T cells (not recorded which) from PBMCs. Every receptor here comes from a human donor with aplastic anemia.

This clonotype turned up a few times. The chain employs TRBV11-2 and TRBJ1-4; perhaps TRBD1 as D (6 bases). The V end lost 4 bases, the J end lost 7 bases, and 19 bases lay between the germline ends. The germline CDR1 and CDR2 sequences are SGHAT and FQNNGV. The CDR3 consists of 16 residues. In DNA, the CDR3 is TGTGCCAGCAGCTCAAAAAAGACAGGAAGAACTGAAAAACTGTTTTTT. Amino acid sequence: CASSSKKTGRTEKLFF.

In this sample, this clonotype turned up a few times. With a much larger clone just one base away, this may be a read error. The chain employs TRBV6-2 or TRBV6-3 and TRBJ1-6; D not resolved. The CDR3 is 12 amino acids. Germline loops: CDR1 MNHEY, CDR2 SVGEGT. The V end was cut by 6 bases, the J end by 7 bases, with 7 bases between. This chain's CDR3 is CASRFPNSPLHF. Here the CDR3 DNA reads TGTGCCAGCAGGTTCCCCAATTCACCCCTCCACTTT.

The V call is TRBV25-1, the J call TRBJ1-2, with unresolved D. CDR1 MGHDK and CDR2 SYGVNS come from the germline V gene. The CDR3 runs to 12 residues. V was shortened by 3 bases and J by 5 bases, with 7 bases between the two germline ends. The CDR3 DNA reads as TGTGCCAGCAGTGATTCGCTTTATGGCTACACCTTC. This gives the protein CASSDSLYGYTF.